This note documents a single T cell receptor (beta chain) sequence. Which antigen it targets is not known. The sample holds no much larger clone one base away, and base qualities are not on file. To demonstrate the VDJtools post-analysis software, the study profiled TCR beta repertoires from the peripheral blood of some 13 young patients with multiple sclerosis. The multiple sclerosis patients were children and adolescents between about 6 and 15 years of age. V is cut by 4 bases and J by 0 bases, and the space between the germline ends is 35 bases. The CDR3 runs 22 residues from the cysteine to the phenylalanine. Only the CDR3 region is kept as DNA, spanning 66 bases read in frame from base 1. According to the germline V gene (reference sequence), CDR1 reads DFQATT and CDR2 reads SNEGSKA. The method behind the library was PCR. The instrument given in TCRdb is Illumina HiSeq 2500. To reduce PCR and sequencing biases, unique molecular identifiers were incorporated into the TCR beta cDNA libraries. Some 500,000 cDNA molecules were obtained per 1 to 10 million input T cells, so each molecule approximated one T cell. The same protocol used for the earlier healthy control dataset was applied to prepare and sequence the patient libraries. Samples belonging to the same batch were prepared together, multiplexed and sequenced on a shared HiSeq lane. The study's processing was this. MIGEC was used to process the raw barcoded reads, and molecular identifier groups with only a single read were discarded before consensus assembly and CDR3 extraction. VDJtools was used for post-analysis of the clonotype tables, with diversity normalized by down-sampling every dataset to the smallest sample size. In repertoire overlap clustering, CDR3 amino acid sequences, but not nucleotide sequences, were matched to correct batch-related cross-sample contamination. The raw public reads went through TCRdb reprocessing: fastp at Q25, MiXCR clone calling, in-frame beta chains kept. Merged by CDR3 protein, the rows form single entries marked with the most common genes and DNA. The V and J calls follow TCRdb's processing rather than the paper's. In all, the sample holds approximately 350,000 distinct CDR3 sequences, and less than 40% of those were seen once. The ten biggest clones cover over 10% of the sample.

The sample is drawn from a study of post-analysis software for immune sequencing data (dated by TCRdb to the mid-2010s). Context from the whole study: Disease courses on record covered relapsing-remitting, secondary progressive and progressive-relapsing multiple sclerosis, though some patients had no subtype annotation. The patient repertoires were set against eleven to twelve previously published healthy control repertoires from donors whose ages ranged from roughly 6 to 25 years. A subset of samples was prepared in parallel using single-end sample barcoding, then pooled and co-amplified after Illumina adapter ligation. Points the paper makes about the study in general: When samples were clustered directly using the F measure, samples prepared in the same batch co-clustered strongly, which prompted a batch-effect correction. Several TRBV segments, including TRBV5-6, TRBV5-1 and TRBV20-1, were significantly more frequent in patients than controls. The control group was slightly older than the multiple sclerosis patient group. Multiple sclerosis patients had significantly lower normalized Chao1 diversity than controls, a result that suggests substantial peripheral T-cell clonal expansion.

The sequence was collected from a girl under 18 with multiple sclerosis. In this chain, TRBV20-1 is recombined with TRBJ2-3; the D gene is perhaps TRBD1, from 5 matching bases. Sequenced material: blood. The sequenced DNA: TGCAGTGCTAACCCCATTCTCCTCGTAGAGCCGGATTGGGGCACTAGCACAGATACGCAGTATTTT. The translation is CSANPILLVEPDWGTSTDTQYF.